Shown below are 31 T cell receptor beta chains from a single sample sequenced in a study of Ad26.COV2.S vaccination and SARS-CoV-2 variants. Clones were read by immunoSEQ multiplex PCR, and TCRdb kept only the in-frame ones, dropping some. The table records approximately 480,000 clones, approximately 90% of them present only once. Sample treatment: roughly 20 received Ad26.COV2.S at low or high dose, single or two shots; 5 received placebo; per-sample allocation not given. Day 63 following the first vaccine or placebo injection was when the samples were taken. Here the sequenced sample was peripheral blood, taken in a trial of Ad26.COV2.S vaccine versus placebo. These receptors were collected from a person between 18 and 65 years old who received the Ad26.COV2.S COVID-19 vaccine or a placebo.

This clone was seen a handful of times. The chain is built from TRBV29-1 and TRBJ2-1; D may be TRBD1 or TRBD2 (6 bases each). The CDR3 is 15 residues long. Germline V gene sequence: CDR1 SQVTM, CDR2 ANQGSEA. Trimming took off 4 bases at V and 2 bases at J, with 15 bases between the two ends. The CDR3 spells CSVVGGRGTYNEQFF. In DNA form, the CDR3 reads TGCAGCGTTGTGGGGGGCAGGGGCACCTACAATGAGCAGTTCTTC.

V and J are TRBV28 and TRBJ1-4; D might be TRBD1 (6 bases). V was cut by 4 bases and J by 0 bases, with 9 bases left in between. This CDR3 contains 15 residues. Looked up from germline, CDR1 is MDHEN and CDR2 is SYDVKM. The CDR3 DNA sequence: TGTGCCAGCAGTTCGACAGGCCCAACTAATGAAAAACTGTTTTTT. Translated, it gives CASSSTGPTNEKLFF. The full variable domain, completed using reference TRBV28 and TRBJ1-4, is DVKVTQSSRYLVKRTGEKVFLECVQDMDHENMFWYRQDPGLGLRLIYFSYDVKMKEKGDIPEGYSVSREKKERFSLILESASTNQTSMYLCASSSTGPTNEKLFFGSGTQLSVL.

This chain's CDR3 is CASSPNKGAFF. In nucleotides, the CDR3 is TGTGCCAGCAGTCCAAACAAGGGAGCTTTCTTT. This chain uses TRBV12-3 or TRBV12-4 with TRBJ1-1; D unclear. The CDR3 contains 11 residues. The ends were cut back, 5 bases at V and 10 bases at J, with 11 bases in the middle.

The CDR3 spells CASSLRGLSGANVLTF. CDR3 coding DNA: TGCGCCAGCAGCTTGAGAGGGCTCTCTGGGGCCAACGTCCTGACTTTC. The chain links TRBV5-1 to TRBJ2-6; D is perhaps TRBD2 (5 bases). CDR1 and CDR2 (germline): SGHRS, YFSETQ. Trimming took off 1 base at V and 0 bases at J, with 8 bases between the two ends. The CDR3 is 16 residues long.

This sequence joins TRBV28 and TRBJ2-3, with D perhaps matching TRBD1 or TRBD2 (6 bases each). The ends were cut back, 8 bases at V and 3 bases at J, with 21 bases in the middle. Germline V lookup: CDR1 MDHEN, CDR2 SYDVKM. This CDR3 spans 16 amino acids. CDR3 in amino acids: CASSRAGGERTDTQYF. For the CDR3, the DNA is TGTGCCAGCTCCCGCGCCGGGGGCGAGAGGACAGATACGCAGTATTTT.

This chain uses TRBV28 with TRBJ1-2, with D uncertain. Trimming removed 2 bases from V and 8 bases from J, with 12 bases in between. The CDR3 runs 13 residues. The germline gives CDR1 MDHEN, CDR2 SYDVKM. The CDR3 coding sequence is TGTGCCAGCAGTTTAGGGCCGCCGGGGGGCTACACCTTC. As protein: CASSLGPPGGYTF.

The rearrangement links TRBV5-1 to TRBJ2-5; D perhaps matches TRBD2 (5 bases). V dropped 0 bases and J dropped 5 bases, with 11 bases sitting between them. Looked up from germline, CDR1 is SGHRS and CDR2 is YFSETQ. The CDR3 length is 14 residues. DNA of the CDR3: TGCGCCAGCAGCTTGGCCGGTCGAGGGGAGACCCAGTACTTC. Translated, it gives CASSLAGRGETQYF.

The chain links TRBV6-5 to TRBJ1-1, with D tentatively TRBD1 (6 bases). Germline V gene sequence: CDR1 MNHEY, CDR2 SVGAGI. Trimming shortened V by 8 bases and J by 1 base, and 17 bases separated the two germline ends. The CDR3 totals 15 residues. The CDR3: CASVTGSRPNTEAFF. Here the CDR3 DNA reads TGTGCCAGCGTCACAGGGTCGAGACCGAACACTGAAGCTTTCTTT.

This clone was picked up one time. This chain joins TRBV18 and TRBJ2-3; D remains ambiguous. The V end lost 6 bases, the J end lost 4 bases, and 5 bases lay between the germline ends. Germline V gene data show CDR1 as KGHSH and CDR2 as LQKENI. The CDR3 has 11 amino acids. CDR3 bases: TGTGCCAGCTCGGCAGCAGATACGCAGTATTTT. Protein sequence: CASSAADTQYF.

The chain recombines TRBV9 with TRBJ1-5; D is ambiguous. The CDR3 length is 15 residues. V lost 3 bases to trimming and J lost 1 base, with 11 bases between them. The V gene's germline CDR1 is SGDLS and CDR2 YYNGEE. DNA of the CDR3: TGTGCCAGCAGCGCCGAAGGAGGGAGCAATCAGCCCCAGCATTTT. It translates to CASSAEGGSNQPQHF.

The sample holds a few counts of this clone. This rearrangement joins TRBV7-8 to TRBJ1-1; tentative D call: TRBD1 (5 bases). Between the trimmed V and J ends, which lost 3 bases and 11 bases, there was a span of 19 bases. Germline V gene lookup returns CDR1 SGHVS and CDR2 FQNEAQ. This CDR3 is built from 14 residues. CDR3 bases: TGTGCCAGCAGCTTCAGGGTTGGCGGTATGGGGGCTTTCTTT. Translated, it gives CASSFRVGGMGAFF.

This chain links TRBV30 with TRBJ1-3, with unresolved D. CDR3 length equals 12 residues. The germline V gene encodes CDR1 GTSNPN and CDR2 SVGIG (reference sequence). DNA of the CDR3: TGTGCGGGAGGGAACTCTGGAAACACCATATATTTT. It is translated as CAGGNSGNTIYF.

V and J are TRBV19 and TRBJ1-5; D might be TRBD1 (5 bases). The germline V gene has CDR1 LNHDA and CDR2 SQIVND (reference sequence). The CDR3 runs 16 residues. V was trimmed by 1 base and J by 2 bases, leaving 12 bases between them. The CDR3 DNA reads TGTGCCAGTAGTATAGCGGGGCAGGCCGGCAATCAGCCCCAGCATTTT. Encoded protein: CASSIAGQAGNQPQHF.

This clone was seen once. This chain joins TRBV7-2 and TRBJ2-7; maybe TRBD1 (6 bases). The germline gives CDR1 SGHTA, CDR2 FQGNSA. The CDR3 is made up of 13 amino acids. Trimming left V 8 bases short and J 5 bases short, with 16 bases between. The CDR3 DNA reads TGTGCCAGCGGAGGACAGTTGTGGAACGAGCAGTACTTC. It encodes CASGGQLWNEQYF.

Comment on this clone: At the DNA level, this CDR3 is encoded by other sequences in the same sample as well. In nucleotides, the CDR3 is TGTGCCAGCAGTTACTCACCAGGGCCCGGGGAGCTGTTTTTT. This codes for CASSYSPGPGELFF. This chain links TRBV6-2 or TRBV6-3 with TRBJ2-2; weak D call: TRBD1 (5 bases). V was clipped by 0 bases and J by 6 bases, with 8 bases between them. Germline lookup yields CDR1 MNHEY and CDR2 SVGEGT. The CDR3 is 14 amino acids.

This chain joins TRBV28 and TRBJ1-3, with TRBD1 matching 7 bases. Germline CDR1 reads MDHEN; CDR2 reads SYDVKM. The ends lost 6 bases at V and 8 bases at J; junction bases unmatched: 13. The CDR3 loop spans 15 amino acids. The CDR3 here is CASRNPTGPLDTIYF. DNA for the CDR3: TGTGCCAGCAGAAATCCGACAGGGCCTCTTGACACCATATATTTT.

This clone was seen a single time. This chain uses TRBV5-4 with TRBJ2-7, with no clear D. The CDR3 extends over 14 amino acids. V was pared by 0 bases and J by 0 bases, with 7 bases between. Per the germline V gene, CDR1 is SGHNT and CDR2 is YYREEE (reference sequence). The CDR3 region is CASSLDSYSYEQYF. The DNA for the CDR3 is TGTGCCAGCAGCTTGGACAGTTACTCCTACGAGCAGTACTTC.

The chain is built from TRBV24-1 and TRBJ2-1; D may be TRBD1 or TRBD2 (5 bases each). The CDR3 sequence is 11 residues long. Trimming left V 5 bases short and J 9 bases short, with 7 bases between. Germline assignment: CDR1 KGHDR and CDR2 SFDVKD. DNA for the CDR3: TGTGCCACCAGTGTCGGGACTGAGCAGTTCTTC. Residues: CATSVGTEQFF.

This chain connects TRBV28 to TRBJ2-5; D remains unclear. CDR1 and CDR2 from the germline V gene are MDHEN and SYDVKM. The CDR3 is 14 residues long. V shed 5 bases and J shed 3 bases, with 13 bases lying between them. The CDR3 loop is CASSGRNKKETQYF. CDR3 bases: TGTGCCAGCAGTGGAAGGAACAAAAAAGAGACCCAGTACTTC.

With regard to this clone: Additional DNA sequences in this sample encode the identical CDR3. The chain carries TRBV6-1 and TRBJ1-2; possible D gene TRBD1, 6 bases. The CDR3 runs to 14 residues. Germline V gene data show CDR1 as MNHNS and CDR2 as SASEGT. The ends were cut back, 3 bases at V and 0 bases at J, with 8 bases in the middle. The DNA for the CDR3 is TGTGCCAGCAGTGAGGGGGGCGCTAACTATGGCTACACCTTC. This sequence encodes CASSEGGANYGYTF.

V gene TRBV7-3 combines with J gene TRBJ2-3; possibly TRBD1 or TRBD2 for D (6 bases each). The CDR3 covers 16 residues. The ends were cut back, 2 bases at V and 2 bases at J, with 14 bases in the middle. The germline V gene has CDR1 SGHTA and CDR2 FQGTGA. The CDR3 DNA reads as TGTGCCAGCAGCTTAGGGGGCGCGGGGCCCACAGATACGCAGTATTTT. It yields the protein CASSLGGAGPTDTQYF.

The V gene is TRBV28, the J gene TRBJ2-2; D may be TRBD2 (6 bases). The germline V and J ends were trimmed by 4 bases and 4 bases, with 10 bases remaining between them. The CDR3 has 14 amino acids. Looked up from germline, CDR1 is MDHEN and CDR2 is SYDVKM. The CDR3: CASSSGGGTGELFF. CDR3 nucleotide sequence: TGTGCCAGCAGTTCCGGGGGAGGCACCGGGGAGCTGTTTTTT. Combining the CDR3 with reference TRBV28 and TRBJ2-2 gives the whole variable domain DVKVTQSSRYLVKRTGEKVFLECVQDMDHENMFWYRQDPGLGLRLIYFSYDVKMKEKGDIPEGYSVSREKKERFSLILESASTNQTSMYLCASSSGGGTGELFFGEGSRLTVL.

This clone was detected a few times. V usage is TRBV28 and J usage is TRBJ1-2; D is uncertain. The CDR3 is made up of 14 amino acids. V was clipped by 1 base and J by 2 bases, with 8 bases between them. Germline loops: CDR1 MDHEN, CDR2 SYDVKM. The CDR3 protein is CASSLYGVNYGYTF. The DNA of the CDR3 is TGTGCCAGCAGTTTATACGGTGTGAACTATGGCTACACCTTC.

This clone has more than one count but fewer than ten. This chain uses TRBV4-2 with TRBJ1-3; D not resolved. The germline V gene encodes CDR1 LGHNA and CDR2 YNFKEQ. The CDR3 covers 14 residues. Trimming removed 1 base from V and 1 base from J, with 5 bases in between. The CDR3 sequence: CASSQGVSGNTIYF. The CDR3 DNA follows: TGTGCCAGCAGCCAAGGGGTTTCTGGAAACACCATATATTTT.

In regard to this clone: At one end, the junction sequence differs from germline, possibly due to a read error. V and J are TRBV29-1 and TRBJ2-1; no clear D gene. This CDR3 has 11 residues. Germline CDR1 SQVTM, CDR2 ANQGSEA. The CDR3 sequence is CSVEIGEELFF. CDR3 sequence (DNA): TGCAGCGTTGAAATTGGTGAGGAGCTGTTCTTC.

This clone was observed once. The chain couples TRBV18 to TRBJ1-5; TRBD1 aligns across 12 bases. With V trimmed by 6 bases and J by 1 base, 10 bases remained unmatched. The length of the CDR3 is 18 residues. CDR1 is KGHSH, CDR2 LQKENI, per germline. CDR3 coding DNA: TGTGCCAGCTCCCGCGGGACAGGGGGCGATTGGAGCAATCAGCCCCAGCATTTT. As protein: CASSRGTGGDWSNQPQHF.

V and J are TRBV6-1 and TRBJ1-2, with TRBD1 matching 8 bases. Trimming at V came to 2 bases and at J to 7 bases, leaving 9 bases not matched to a gene. This CDR3 spans 15 amino acids. Looked up from germline, CDR1 is MNHNS and CDR2 is SASEGT. Written as DNA, the CDR3 is TGTGCCAGCAGTGAATCCGGGACAGGTTACTCTGGCTACACCTTC. It translates to CASSESGTGYSGYTF.

The rearrangement links TRBV7-9 to TRBJ2-1, with D perhaps matching TRBD2 (5 bases). V was trimmed by 2 bases and J by 0 bases, leaving 17 bases between them. This CDR3 is built from 18 residues. Germline loops: CDR1 SEHNR, CDR2 FQNEAQ (reference sequence). The chain's CDR3 is CASSLSLGATSSYNEQFF. The CDR3 nucleotides read TGTGCCAGCAGCTTATCGTTGGGAGCGACAAGCTCCTACAATGAGCAGTTCTTC.

The CDR3, as DNA: TGCGCCAGCAGCCAAGATATCGGCAGGGGGTACGAGCAGTACTTC. It translates to CASSQDIGRGYEQYF. The chain is built from TRBV4-3 and TRBJ2-7, with TRBD1 matching 7 bases. CDR1 is LGHNA, CDR2 YSLEER, per germline. This CDR3 is built from 15 residues. V lost 0 bases and J lost 4; bases outside the gene matches: 6.

The table lists this clone with a count of one. This chain connects TRBV9 to TRBJ2-1; 9 bases match TRBD2. The CDR3 runs 14 residues. V lost 7 bases to trimming and J lost 1 base; unmatched junction nucleotides: 3. The germline CDR1 and CDR2 sequences are SGDLS and YYNGEE. CDR3 protein: CASGSGSSYNEQFF. The CDR3 nucleotides read TGTGCCAGCGGTAGCGGGAGTTCCTACAATGAGCAGTTCTTC. The whole variable domain, remainder taken from reference TRBV9 and TRBJ2-1, is DSGVTQTPKHLITATGQRVTLRCSPRSGDLSVYWYQQSLDQGLQFLIQYYNGEERAKGNILERFSAQQFPDLHSELNLSSLELGDSALYFCASGSGSSYNEQFFGPGTRLTVL.

The rearrangement links TRBV2 to TRBJ2-5; 7 bases fit TRBD2. The CDR3 has 9 residues. Germline values: CDR1 SNHLY, CDR2 FYNNEI. The ends lost 11 bases at V and 9 bases at J; junction bases unmatched: 3. The CDR3 sequence is CAVRGAQYF. In DNA, the CDR3 is TGTGCCGTCCGGGGGGCCCAGTACTTC.